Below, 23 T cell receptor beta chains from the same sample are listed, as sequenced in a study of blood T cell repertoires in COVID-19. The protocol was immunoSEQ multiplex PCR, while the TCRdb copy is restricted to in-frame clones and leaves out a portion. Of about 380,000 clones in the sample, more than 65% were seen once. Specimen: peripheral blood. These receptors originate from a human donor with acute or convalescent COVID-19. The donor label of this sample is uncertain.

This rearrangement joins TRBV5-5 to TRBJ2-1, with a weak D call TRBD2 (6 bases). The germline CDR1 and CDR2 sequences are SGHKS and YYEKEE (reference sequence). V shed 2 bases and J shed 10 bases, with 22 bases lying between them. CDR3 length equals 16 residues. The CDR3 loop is CASSFGARDSAGEQFF. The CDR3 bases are TGTGCCAGCAGCTTTGGGGCCCGGGATTCCGCGGGGGAGCAGTTCTTC.

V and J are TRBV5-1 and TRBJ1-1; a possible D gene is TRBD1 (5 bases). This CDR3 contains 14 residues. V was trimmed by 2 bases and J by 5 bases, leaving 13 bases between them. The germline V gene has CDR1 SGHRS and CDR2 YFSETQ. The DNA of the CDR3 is TGCGCCAGCAGCTTCGGCGCTGGGGGGACTGAAGCTTTCTTT. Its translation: CASSFGAGGTEAFF. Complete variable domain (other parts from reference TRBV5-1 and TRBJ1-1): KAGVTQTPRYLIKTRGQQVTLSCSPISGHRSVSWYQQTPGQGLQFLFEYFSETQRNKGNFPGRFSGRQFSNSRSEMNVSTLELGDSALYLCASSFGAGGTEAFFGQGTRLTVV.

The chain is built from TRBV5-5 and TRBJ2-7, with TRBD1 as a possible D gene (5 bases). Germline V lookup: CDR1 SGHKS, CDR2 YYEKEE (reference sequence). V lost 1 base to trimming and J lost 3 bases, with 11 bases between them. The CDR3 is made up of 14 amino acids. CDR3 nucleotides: TGTGCCAGCAGCTTGAATTCAGGGAACTACGAGCAGTACTTC. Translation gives CASSLNSGNYEQYF.

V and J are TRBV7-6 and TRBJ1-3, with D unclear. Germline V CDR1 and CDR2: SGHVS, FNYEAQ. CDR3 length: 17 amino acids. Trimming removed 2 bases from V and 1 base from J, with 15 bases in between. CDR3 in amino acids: CASSLFSAEGSGNTIYF. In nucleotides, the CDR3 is TGTGCCAGCAGCTTATTTTCTGCGGAGGGTTCTGGAAACACCATATATTTT. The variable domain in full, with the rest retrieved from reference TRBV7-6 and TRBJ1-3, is GAGVSQSPRYKVTKRGQDVALRCDPISGHVSLYWYRQALGQGPEFLTYFNYEAQQDKSGLPNDRFSAERPEGSISTLTIQRTEQRDSAMYRCASSLFSAEGSGNTIYFGEGSWLTVV.

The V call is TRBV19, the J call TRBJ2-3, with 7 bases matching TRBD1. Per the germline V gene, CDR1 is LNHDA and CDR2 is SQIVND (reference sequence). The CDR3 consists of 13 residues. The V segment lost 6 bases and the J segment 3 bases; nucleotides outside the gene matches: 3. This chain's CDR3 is CASSGRGTDTQYF. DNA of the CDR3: TGTGCCAGTAGCGGCAGGGGGACAGATACGCAGTATTTT.

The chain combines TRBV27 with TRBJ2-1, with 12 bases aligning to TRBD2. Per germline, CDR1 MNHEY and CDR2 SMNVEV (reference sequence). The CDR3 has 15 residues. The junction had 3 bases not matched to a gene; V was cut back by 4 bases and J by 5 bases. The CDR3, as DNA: TGTGCCAGCAGTTCCGGACTAGCGGGAAACAATGAGCAGTTCTTC. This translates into CASSSGLAGNNEQFF.

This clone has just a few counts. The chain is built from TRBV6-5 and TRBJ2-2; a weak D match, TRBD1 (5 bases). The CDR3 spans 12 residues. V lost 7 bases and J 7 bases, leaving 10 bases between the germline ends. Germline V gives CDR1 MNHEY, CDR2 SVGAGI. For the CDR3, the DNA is TGTGCCAGCACAGGGTGGGGCGGGGAGCTGTTTTTT. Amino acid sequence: CASTGWGGELFF.

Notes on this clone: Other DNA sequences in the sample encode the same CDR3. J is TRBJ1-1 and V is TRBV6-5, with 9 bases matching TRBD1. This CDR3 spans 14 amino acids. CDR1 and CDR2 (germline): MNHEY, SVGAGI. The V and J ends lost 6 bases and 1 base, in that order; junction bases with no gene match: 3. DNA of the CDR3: TGTGCCAGCAGGAGGGACAGGGCGAACACTGAAGCTTTCTTT. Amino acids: CASRRDRANTEAFF.

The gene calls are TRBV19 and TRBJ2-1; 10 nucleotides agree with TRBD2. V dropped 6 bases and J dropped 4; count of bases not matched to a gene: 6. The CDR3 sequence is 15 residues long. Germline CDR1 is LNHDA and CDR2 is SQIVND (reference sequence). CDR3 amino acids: CASRRGTSDYNEQFF. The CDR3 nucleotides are TGTGCCAGTAGACGGGGGACTAGCGATTACAATGAGCAGTTCTTC.

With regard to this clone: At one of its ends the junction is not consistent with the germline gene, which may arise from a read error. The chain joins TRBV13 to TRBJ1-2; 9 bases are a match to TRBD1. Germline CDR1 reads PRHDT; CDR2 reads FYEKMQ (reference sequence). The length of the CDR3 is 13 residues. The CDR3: CASSLVRTGDLGF. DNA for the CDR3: TGTGCCAGCAGCTTAGTCCGGACAGGGGATCTCGGCTTC.

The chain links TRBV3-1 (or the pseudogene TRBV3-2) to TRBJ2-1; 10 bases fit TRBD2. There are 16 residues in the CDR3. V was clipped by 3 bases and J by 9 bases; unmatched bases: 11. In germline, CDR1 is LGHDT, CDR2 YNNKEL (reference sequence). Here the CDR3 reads CASSHLSSGRAGEQFF. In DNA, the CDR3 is TGTGCCAGCAGCCACCTCTCCAGCGGGAGGGCCGGTGAGCAGTTCTTC.

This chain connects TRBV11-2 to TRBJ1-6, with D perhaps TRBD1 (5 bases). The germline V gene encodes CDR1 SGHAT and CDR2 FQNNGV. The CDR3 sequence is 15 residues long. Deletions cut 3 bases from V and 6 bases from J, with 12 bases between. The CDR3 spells CASSLSVTANSPLHF. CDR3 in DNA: TGTGCCAGCAGCTTGTCGGTGACAGCTAATTCACCCCTCCACTTT.

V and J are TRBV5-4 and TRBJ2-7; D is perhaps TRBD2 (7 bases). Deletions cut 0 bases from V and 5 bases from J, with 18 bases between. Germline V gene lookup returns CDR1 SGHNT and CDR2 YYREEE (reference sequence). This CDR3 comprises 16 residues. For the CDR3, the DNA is TGTGCCAGCAGCTTGGACGTGGGGGGGCTTTTTAACGAGCAGTACTTC. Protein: CASSLDVGGLFNEQYF.

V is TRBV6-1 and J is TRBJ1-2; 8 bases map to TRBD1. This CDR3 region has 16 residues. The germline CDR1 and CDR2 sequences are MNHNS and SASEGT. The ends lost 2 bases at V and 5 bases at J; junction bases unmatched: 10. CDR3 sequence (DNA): TGTGCCAGCAGTGAATTTCCCGGGACAGGCCCATATGGCTACACCTTC. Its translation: CASSEFPGTGPYGYTF.

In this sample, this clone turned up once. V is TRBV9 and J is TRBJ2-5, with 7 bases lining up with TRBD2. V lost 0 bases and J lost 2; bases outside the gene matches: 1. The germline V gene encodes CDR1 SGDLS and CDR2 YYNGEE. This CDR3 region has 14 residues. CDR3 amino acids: CASSVVGGQETQYF. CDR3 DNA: TGTGCCAGCAGCGTAGTGGGAGGGCAAGAGACCCAGTACTTC.

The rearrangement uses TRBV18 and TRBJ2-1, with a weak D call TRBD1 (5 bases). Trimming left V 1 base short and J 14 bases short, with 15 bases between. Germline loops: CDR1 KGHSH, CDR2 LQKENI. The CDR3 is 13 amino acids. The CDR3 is CASSPRPEIGEFF. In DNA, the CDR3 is TGTGCCAGCTCACCACGGCCGGAGATAGGGGAGTTCTTC. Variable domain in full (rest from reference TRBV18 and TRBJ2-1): NAGVMQNPRHLVRRRGQEARLRCSPMKGHSHVYWYRQLPEEGLKFMVYLQKENIIDESGMPKERFSAEFPKEGPSILRIQQVVRGDSAAYFCASSPRPEIGEFFGPGTRLTVL.

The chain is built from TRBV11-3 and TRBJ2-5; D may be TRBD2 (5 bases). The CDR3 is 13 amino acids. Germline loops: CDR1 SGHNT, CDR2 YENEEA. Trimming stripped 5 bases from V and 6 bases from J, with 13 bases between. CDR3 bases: TGTGCCAGCAGCCTCGGGGTAGGCAAGACCCAGTACTTC. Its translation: CASSLGVGKTQYF.

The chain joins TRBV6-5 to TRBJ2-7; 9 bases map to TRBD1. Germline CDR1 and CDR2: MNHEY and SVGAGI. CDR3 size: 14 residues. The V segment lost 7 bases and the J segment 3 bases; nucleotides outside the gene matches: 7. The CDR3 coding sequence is TGTGCCAGCAAAACCGGGACAGGGATCTACGAGCAGTACTTC. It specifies CASKTGTGIYEQYF.

The CDR3: CASSQGLFYNSPLHF. As DNA, the CDR3 is TGTGCCAGCAGCCAAGGGCTTTTCTATAATTCACCCCTCCACTTT. V gene TRBV3-1 (or the pseudogene TRBV3-2) combines with J gene TRBJ1-6; D remains ambiguous. V lost 1 base and J 3 bases, leaving 7 bases between the germline ends. The CDR3 consists of 15 residues. The germline gives CDR1 LGHDT, CDR2 YNNKEL (reference sequence).

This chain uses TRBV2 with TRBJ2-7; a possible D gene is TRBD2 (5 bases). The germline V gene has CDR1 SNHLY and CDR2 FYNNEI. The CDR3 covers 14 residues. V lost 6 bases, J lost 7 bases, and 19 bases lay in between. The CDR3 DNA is TGTGCCAGCAGGCCCCGCTCGGTTTCGGGGGAGCAGTACTTC. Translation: CASRPRSVSGEQYF.

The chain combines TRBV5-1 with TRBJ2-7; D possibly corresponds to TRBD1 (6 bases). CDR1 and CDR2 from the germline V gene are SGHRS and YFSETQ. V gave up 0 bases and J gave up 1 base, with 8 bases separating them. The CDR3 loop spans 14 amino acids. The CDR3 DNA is TGCGCCAGCAGCTTGGGGGACACTTCCTACGAGCAGTACTTC. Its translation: CASSLGDTSYEQYF.

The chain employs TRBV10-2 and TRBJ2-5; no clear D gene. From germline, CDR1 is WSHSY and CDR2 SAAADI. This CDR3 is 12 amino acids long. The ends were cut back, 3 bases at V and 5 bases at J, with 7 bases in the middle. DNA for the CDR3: TGCGCCAGCAGTGACAGAAAGGAGACCCAGTACTTC. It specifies CASSDRKETQYF.

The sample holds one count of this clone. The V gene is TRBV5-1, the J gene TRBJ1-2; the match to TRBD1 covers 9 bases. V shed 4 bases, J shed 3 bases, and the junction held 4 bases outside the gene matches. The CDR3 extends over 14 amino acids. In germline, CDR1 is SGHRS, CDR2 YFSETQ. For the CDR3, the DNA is TGCGCCAGCAGCCGGGACAGGGTTGACTATGGCTACACCTTC. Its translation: CASSRDRVDYGYTF.